This T cell receptor beta chain was identified in a study of T cell changes during pregnancy in multiple sclerosis. Clones were read by immunoSEQ multiplex PCR, and TCRdb kept only the in-frame ones, dropping some. The profile shows about 38,000 clones, 90% to 95% of them singletons. This clonotype was sampled from a female donor with multiple sclerosis, enrolled in a pregnancy study. The sample in question was CD8+ T cells from peripheral blood mononuclear cells, obtained in the second trimester of pregnancy.

The CDR3 DNA follows: TGTGCCACCAGCGTTGGGACAACCTCGAATCAGCCCCAGCATTTT. Encoded protein: CATSVGTTSNQPQHF. The chain has TRBV15 and TRBJ1-5, with D perhaps matching TRBD1 (6 bases). V was clipped by 5 bases and J by 4 bases, with 15 bases between them. CDR3 length: 15 amino acids. The germline CDR1 and CDR2 sequences are LNHNV and YYDKDF (reference sequence).